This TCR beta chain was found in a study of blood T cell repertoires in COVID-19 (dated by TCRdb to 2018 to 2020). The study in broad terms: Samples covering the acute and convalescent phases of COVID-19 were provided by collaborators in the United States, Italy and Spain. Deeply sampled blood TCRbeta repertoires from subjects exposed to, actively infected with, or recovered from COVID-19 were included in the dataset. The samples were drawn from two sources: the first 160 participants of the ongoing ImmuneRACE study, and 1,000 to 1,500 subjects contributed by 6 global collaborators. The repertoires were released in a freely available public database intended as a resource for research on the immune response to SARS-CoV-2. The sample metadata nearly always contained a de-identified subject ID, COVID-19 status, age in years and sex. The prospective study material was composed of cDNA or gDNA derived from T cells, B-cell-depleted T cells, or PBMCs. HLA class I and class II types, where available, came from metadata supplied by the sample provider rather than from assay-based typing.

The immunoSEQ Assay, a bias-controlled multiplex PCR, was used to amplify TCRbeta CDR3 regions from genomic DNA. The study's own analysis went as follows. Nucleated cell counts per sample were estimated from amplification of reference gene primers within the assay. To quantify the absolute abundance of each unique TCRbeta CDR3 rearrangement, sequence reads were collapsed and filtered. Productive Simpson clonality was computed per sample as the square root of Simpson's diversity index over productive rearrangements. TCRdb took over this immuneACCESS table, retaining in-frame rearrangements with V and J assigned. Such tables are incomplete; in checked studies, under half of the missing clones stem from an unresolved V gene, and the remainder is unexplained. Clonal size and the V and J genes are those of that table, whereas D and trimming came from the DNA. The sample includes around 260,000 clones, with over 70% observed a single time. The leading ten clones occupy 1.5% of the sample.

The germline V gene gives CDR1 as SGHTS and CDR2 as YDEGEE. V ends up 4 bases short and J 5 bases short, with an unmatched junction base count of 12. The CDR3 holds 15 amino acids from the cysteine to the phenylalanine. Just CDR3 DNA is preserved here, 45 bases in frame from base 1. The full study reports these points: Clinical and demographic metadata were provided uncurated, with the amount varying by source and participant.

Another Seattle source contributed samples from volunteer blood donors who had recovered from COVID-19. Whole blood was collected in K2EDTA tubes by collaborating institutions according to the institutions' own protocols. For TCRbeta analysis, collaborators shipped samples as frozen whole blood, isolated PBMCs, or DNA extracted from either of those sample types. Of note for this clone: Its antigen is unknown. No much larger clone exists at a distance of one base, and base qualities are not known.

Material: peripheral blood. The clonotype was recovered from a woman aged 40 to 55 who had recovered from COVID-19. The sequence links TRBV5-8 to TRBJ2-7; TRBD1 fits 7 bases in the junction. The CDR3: CASSHRGGRGNEQYF. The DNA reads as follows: TGTGCCAGCAGCCACAGGGGTGGTAGGGGAAACGAGCAGTACTTC.